The present T cell receptor (beta chain) was sequenced within a study of blood T cell repertoires in COVID-19. Overall study context: T cells, B-cell-depleted T cells, or PBMCs provided the cDNA or gDNA that served as material.

The CDR3 has 13 amino acids. V shed 5 bases and J shed 2 bases, with 8 bases lying between them. CDR1 and CDR2 (germline): SGHAT, FQNNGV. A few counts support this clone. As originally analysed: Reference gene primer amplification gave nucleated cell count estimates. Profiled with immunoSEQ multiplex PCR; TCRdb holds only in-frame clones, not every one. V and J calls and clone size are those listed in that table; D and trimming were worked out from the DNA. This table has a few hundred thousand clones, 70% to 90% appearing once. The chain carries TRBV11-2 and TRBJ2-3; D is perhaps TRBD2 (5 bases). Material: peripheral blood. This TCR derives from a woman younger than 45 who had recovered from COVID-19. In DNA, the CDR3 is TGTGCCAGCAGCCGCGGGTACACAGATACGCAGTATTTT. Residues: CASSRGYTDTQYF.